The rows below give T cell receptor beta chains drawn from one sample of a study of human T cells and chemical hapten exposure. TCRdb analysed the RACE reads with MiXCR anew, one entry per CDR3 protein. The top ten hold around 2.6% of the sample, which has approximately 400,000 distinct CDR3 sequences, roughly 5% seen once. The sequencing here drew on whole blood, taken in connection with sensitization to the hapten diphenylcyclopropenone (DPC). These receptor sequences come from a woman in her fifties or sixties with alopecia areata. Some clones in this sample may be carry-over from other donors' samples. Both conserved end residues are part of each CDR3. The D gene is left open where the match is weak. Part of the rows lack a size; the others show once, few, many or a class for expanded clones.

>many|TRBD2|TRBJ2-7|TRBV7-9
CASSTTSGRFDEQYF
TGTGCCAGCAGCACCACTAGCGGGAGATTCGACGAGCAGTACTTC
>few|TRBD2|TRBJ2-1|TRBV12-3/TRBV12-4
CASSPSGGAPEQFF
TGTGCCAGCAGTCCCAGCGGGGGGGCGCCTGAGCAGTTCTTC
>many|.|TRBJ1-2|TRBV27
CASSSGRSNYGYTF
TGTGCCAGCAGTTCAGGACGGTCTAACTATGGCTACACCTTC
>many|TRBD2|TRBJ2-1|TRBV4-1
CASSQETSGRARNEQFF
TGCGCCAGCAGCCAAGAGACTAGCGGGAGGGCCAGGAATGAGCAGTTCTTC
>many|TRBD1|TRBJ2-3|TRBV7-9
CASRAAQGAQDTQYF
TGTGCCAGCAGGGCAGCCCAGGGGGCGCAAGATACGCAGTATTTT
>many|.|TRBJ2-3|TRBV12-3/TRBV12-4
CASSLWGARSTDTQYF
TGTGCCAGCAGTTTATGGGGGGCCAGAAGCACAGATACGCAGTATTTT
>many|.|TRBJ1-5|TRBV12-3/TRBV12-4
CASSLEESNQPQHF
TGTGCCAGCAGTTTAGAAGAGAGCAATCAGCCCCAGCATTTT
>few|TRBD2|TRBJ2-1|TRBV18
CASSPPTSGGNEQFF
TGTGCCAGCTCACCACCCACTAGCGGGGGCAATGAGCAGTTCTTC
>.|.|TRBJ1-4|TRBV10-2
CASSDAGRGEKLFF
TGCGCCAGCAGTGACGCAGGGCGGGGGGAAAAACTGTTTTTT
>.|.|TRBJ1-6|TRBV6-5
CASSYPNSPSSYNSPLHF
TGTGCCAGCAGTTACCCAAATTCCCCGAGCTCCTATAATTCACCCCTCCACTTT
>few|.|TRBJ2-7|TRBV5-1
CASSLEVASGASDF
.
>.|TRBD2|TRBJ2-3|TRBV5-4
CASSSKSGLAKSTDTQYF
TGTGCCAGCAGCTCGAAGTCGGGACTAGCGAAGAGCACAGATACGCAGTATTTT
>many|.|TRBJ2-3|TRBV11-2
CASSLRTVGTDTQYF
TGTGCCAGCAGCTTACGGACAGTAGGCACAGATACGCAGTATTTT
>.|.|TRBJ1-1|TRBV15
CATSRSPAANTEAFF
TGTGCCACCAGCAGATCACCGGCGGCGAACACTGAAGCTTTCTTT
>many|.|TRBJ2-1|TRBV6-2/TRBV6-3
CASTPQGGNEQFF
TGTGCCAGCACCCCACAGGGGGGGAATGAGCAGTTCTTC
>many|.|TRBJ1-5|TRBV6-2/TRBV6-3
CASSYSSGVSNQPQHF
TGTGCCAGCAGTTACTCGAGTGGGGTTAGCAATCAGCCCCAGCATTTT
>.|.|TRBJ1-1|TRBV20-1
CSASHPRGEAFF
TGCAGTGCTAGCCACCCCCGAGGCGAAGCTTTCTTT
>.|.|TRBJ1-4|TRBV15
CATSRDRGWNEKLFF
TGTGCCACCAGCAGAGATCGGGGTTGGAATGAAAAACTGTTTTTT
>many|.|TRBJ2-7|TRBV6-1
CASSERGDKAYEQYF
TGTGCCAGCAGTGAGAGGGGGGACAAGGCCTACGAGCAGTACTTC
>.|.|TRBJ1-1|TRBV11-3
CASSPDGDPTEAFF
TGTGCCAGCAGCCCGGACGGGGACCCCACTGAAGCTTTCTTT
>many|TRBD2|TRBJ2-3|TRBV7-7
CASSRTSGRIVDTQYF
TGTGCCAGCAGCCGGACTAGCGGGAGGATAGTGGATACGCAGTATTTT
>many|.|TRBJ1-3|TRBV6-5
CASTPRIRSGNTIYF
TGTGCCAGCACTCCGAGGATCCGCTCTGGAAACACCATATATTTT
>.|.|TRBJ1-1|TRBV6-5
CASRPGTNTEAFF
TGTGCCAGCAGGCCTGGAACAAACACTGAAGCTTTCTTT
>.|TRBD2|TRBJ2-1|TRBV6-6
CASSYSSGRALDEQFF
TGTGCCAGCAGTTACTCGAGCGGGAGGGCCCTCGATGAGCAGTTCTTC
>few|.|TRBJ1-5|TRBV7-9
CASSLTPPTGVSNQPQHF
TGTGCCAGCAGCTTGACCCCCCCGACGGGGGTTAGCAATCAGCCCCAGCATTTT
>many|TRBD2|TRBJ2-5|TRBV5-1
CASSYSGGETQYF
TGCGCCAGCAGCTACAGCGGGGGTGAGACCCAGTACTTC
>.|.|TRBJ2-3|TRBV11-2
CASSSPLALQYF
TGTGCCAGCAGCTCCCCTTTGGCGCTCCAGTATTTT
>.|TRBD1|TRBJ1-6|TRBV4-3
CASSQRTGGGSPLHF
TGCGCCAGCAGCCAAAGGACAGGGGGCGGATCACCCCTCCACTTT
>few|TRBD1|TRBJ1-5|TRBV28
CASSPSDRGVQPQHF
TGTGCCAGCAGTCCCTCCGACAGGGGGGTTCAGCCCCAGCATTTT
>many|.|TRBJ2-1|TRBV24-1
CATSDLGHNEQFF
TGTGCCACCAGTGATTTGGGCCACAATGAGCAGTTCTTC
>many|.|TRBJ2-2|TRBV20-1
CSAGGLYTGELFF
TGCAGTGCTGGGGGACTTTACACCGGGGAGCTGTTTTTT
>few|TRBD1|TRBJ1-5|TRBV2
CASTDRVSQPQHF
TGTGCCAGCACGGACAGGGTTAGCCAGCCCCAGCATTTT
>many|TRBD1|TRBJ2-7|TRBV6-7
CASSYRPPQGERSYEQYF
TGTGCCAGCAGTTACCGGCCCCCACAGGGGGAGAGGTCCTACGAGCAGTACTTC
>.|.|TRBJ2-3|TRBV5-1
CASSLAQPSSSTDTQYF
TGCGCCAGCAGCTTGGCCCAGCCTAGCTCTAGCACAGATACGCAGTATTTT
>.|TRBD1|TRBJ1-2|TRBV5-6
CASSLVAGGHGYTF
TGTGCCAGCAGCTTGGTAGCAGGGGGCCATGGCTACACCTTC
>few|.|TRBJ1-2|TRBV13
CASSKTGTPNYGYTF
TGTGCCAGCAGCAAAACCGGGACACCGAACTATGGCTACACCTTC
>many|TRBD1|TRBJ2-3|TRBV6-4
CASSDSGQGPDTQYF
TGTGCCAGCAGTGACTCCGGACAGGGGCCAGATACGCAGTATTTT
>many|.|TRBJ2-5|TRBV24-1
CATSDLMPPSQETQYF
TGTGCCACCAGTGATTTGATGCCTCCATCACAAGAGACCCAGTACTTC
>few|.|TRBJ2-5|TRBV2
CASSEALGAQETQYF
TGTGCCAGCAGTGAAGCGCTGGGCGCTCAAGAGACCCAGTACTTC
>many|.|TRBJ2-3|TRBV28
CASRFSADTDTQYF
TGTGCCAGCCGGTTCTCTGCGGACACAGATACGCAGTATTTT
>many|.|TRBJ1-2|TRBV7-2
CASSLGGSNGGYTF
TGTGCCAGCAGCTTAGGGGGTAGCAATGGCGGCTACACCTTC
>many|TRBD1|TRBJ2-2|TRBV10-1
CASREDRAGVTGELFF
TGCGCCAGCAGAGAGGACAGGGCGGGCGTCACCGGGGAGCTGTTTTTT
>few|TRBD1|TRBJ1-2|TRBV20-1
CSATSTGDNNYGYTF
TGCAGTGCTACCTCCACAGGGGATAATAACTATGGCTACACCTTC
>many|TRBD1|TRBJ2-4|TRBV27
CASSLQGADIQYF
TGTGCCAGCAGTTTACAGGGGGCGGACATTCAGTACTTC
>few|.|TRBJ1-4|TRBV7-6
CASSFTRQTNEKLFF
TGTGCCAGCAGCTTCACCCGCCAGACTAATGAAAAACTGTTTTTT
>many|.|TRBJ2-6|TRBV14
CASSRTRSGANVLTF
TGTGCCAGCAGCCGAACCAGGTCTGGGGCCAACGTCCTGACTTTC
>many|TRBD1|TRBJ1-1|TRBV20-1
CSATEQGREGFF
TGCAGTGCTACAGAACAGGGGCGAGAGGGTTTCTTT
>few|.|TRBJ2-2|TRBV19
CASSDSTRRGTGELFF
TGTGCCAGTAGCGACTCTACAAGGAGAGGCACCGGGGAGCTGTTTTTT
>many|.|TRBJ2-5|TRBV6-5
CASSYSGQETQYF
TGTGCCAGCAGTTACTCAGGACAAGAGACCCAGTACTTC
>few|TRBD1|TRBJ1-4|TRBV4-1
CASSLDRGLYEKLFF
TGCGCCAGCAGCCTGGACAGGGGGCTGTATGAAAAACTGTTTTTT
>.|.|TRBJ1-6|TRBV11-1
CASSPYRGLGPPLHF
TGTGCCAGCAGCCCGTATCGGGGCCTCGGGCCACCCCTCCACTTT
>.|.|TRBJ1-2|TRBV2
CASSENRDDGYTF
TGTGCCAGCAGTGAGAACAGGGACGATGGCTACACCTTC
>few|TRBD2|TRBJ2-1|TRBV20-1
CSASGGRGYNEQFF
TGCAGTGCTAGCGGCGGGAGGGGGTACAATGAGCAGTTCTTC